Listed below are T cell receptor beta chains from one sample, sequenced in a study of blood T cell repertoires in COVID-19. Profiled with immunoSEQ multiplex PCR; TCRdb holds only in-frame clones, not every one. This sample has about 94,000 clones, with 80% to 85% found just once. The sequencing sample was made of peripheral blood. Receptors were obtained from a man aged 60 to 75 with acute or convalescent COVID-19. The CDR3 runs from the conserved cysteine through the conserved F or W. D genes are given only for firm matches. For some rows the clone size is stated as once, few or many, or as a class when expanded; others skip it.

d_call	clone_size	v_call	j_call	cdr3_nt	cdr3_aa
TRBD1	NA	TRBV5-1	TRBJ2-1	TGCGCCAGCAGCTCCCGGGACAGACTCTACAATGAGCAGTTCTTC	CASSSRDRLYNEQFF
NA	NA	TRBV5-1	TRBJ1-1	TGCGCCAGCAGCGGGCAGGACAGGAACACTGAAGCTTTCTTT	CASSGQDRNTEAFF
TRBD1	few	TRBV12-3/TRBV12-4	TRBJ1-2	TGTGCCAGCAGTGGGACAGGGAATGGCTACACCTTC	CASSGTGNGYTF
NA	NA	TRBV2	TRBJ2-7	TGTGCCAGCAGTGATTGGAGCAGGGGAAACGAGCAGTACTTC	CASSDWSRGNEQYF
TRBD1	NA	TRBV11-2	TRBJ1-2	TGTGCCAGCAGCTCACCCGGGACAGCCTTCCTGCGGGGCTACACCTTC	CASSSPGTAFLRGYTF
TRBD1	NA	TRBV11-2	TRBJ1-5	TGTGCCAGCTCACGGGACAGGAATCAGCCCCAGCATTTT	CASSRDRNQPQHF
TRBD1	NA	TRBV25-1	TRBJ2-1	TGTGCCAGCACCCCAGGGGGCACCTACAATGAGCAGTTCTTC	CASTPGGTYNEQFF
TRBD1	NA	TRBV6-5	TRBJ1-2	TGTGCCAGCAGGTACCCGGGACAGGCTTATGGCTACACCTTC	CASRYPGQAYGYTF
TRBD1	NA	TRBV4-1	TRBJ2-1	TGCGCCAGCAGCCAAGAGCCGGGACAGGGAGGCTACGAGCAGTTCTTC	CASSQEPGQGGYEQFF
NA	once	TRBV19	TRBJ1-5	TGTGCCAGTAGTATCGGACAGAATCAGCCCCAGCATTTT	CASSIGQNQPQHF
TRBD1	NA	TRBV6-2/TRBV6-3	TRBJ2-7	TGTGCCAGCAGTCCCCGACAGGGCCTCTTCGACGAGCAGTACTTC	CASSPRQGLFDEQYF
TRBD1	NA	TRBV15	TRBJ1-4	TGTGCCACCAGCACCCCGACAGGGGGGACTAATGAAAAACTGTTTTTT	CATSTPTGGTNEKLFF
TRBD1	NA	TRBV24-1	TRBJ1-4	TGTGCCACCAGTGACCCGATCAAAACAGGGGGCGAAAAACTGTTTTTT	CATSDPIKTGGEKLFF
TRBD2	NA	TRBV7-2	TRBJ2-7	TGTGCCAGCAGCCGCCGTGTTGGGGGCGGGGGGAACGAGCAGTACTTC	CASSRRVGGGGNEQYF
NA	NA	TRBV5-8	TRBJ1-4	TGTGCCAGCAGTCGACAGGATACCCCTCGAAATGAAAAACTGTTTTTT	CASSRQDTPRNEKLFF
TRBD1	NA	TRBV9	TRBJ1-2	TGTGCCAGCAGCGTAGGGGACAGGGGCGGTGGCTACACCTTC	CASSVGDRGGGYTF
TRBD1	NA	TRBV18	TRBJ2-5	TGTGCCAGCTCACCCGGACAGGGAGGAGAGACCCAGTACTTC	CASSPGQGGETQYF
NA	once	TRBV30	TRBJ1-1	TGTGCCTGGAGTGTCCGGTCTGAAGCTTTCTTT	CAWSVRSEAFF
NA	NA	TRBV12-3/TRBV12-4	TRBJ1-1	TGTGCCAGCAGTTTAGAATATGACACTGAAGCTTTCTTT	CASSLEYDTEAFF
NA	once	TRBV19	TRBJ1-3	TGTGCCAGTAGTATCACAGCTTCGGGAAACACCATATATTTT	CASSITASGNTIYF
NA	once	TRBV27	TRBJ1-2	TGTGCTTGGAGGGGGGGCGAAGCCTTC	CAWRGGEAF
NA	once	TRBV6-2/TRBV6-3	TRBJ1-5	TGTGCCAGCAGTTACAGTCCCAGGGTGGGCAATCAGCCCCAGCATTTT	CASSYSPRVGNQPQHF
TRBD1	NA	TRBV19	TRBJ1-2	TGTGCCAGTAGGGGGACAGGGGTTATAAGAACGTCTGGCTACACCTTC	CASRGTGVIRTSGYTF
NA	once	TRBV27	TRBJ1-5	TGTGCCAGCAGTTCGACAGTGAGCAATCAGCCCCAGCATTTT	CASSSTVSNQPQHF
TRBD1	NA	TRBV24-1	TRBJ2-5	TGTGCCACCAGTGATCCGGGGACAGGGGAAGAGACCCAGTACTTC	CATSDPGTGEETQYF
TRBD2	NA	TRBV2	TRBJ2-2	TGTGCCAGCAGTGAACTGGGGGGGGCCGGGGAGCTGTTTTTT	CASSELGGAGELFF
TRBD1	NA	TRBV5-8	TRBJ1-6	TGTGCCAGCAGCGGGGGAACAGGGGGGAGCTCCTATAATTCACCCCTCCACTTT	CASSGGTGGSSYNSPLHF
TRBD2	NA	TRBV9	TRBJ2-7	TGTGCCAGCAGCGAGGGACTAGTCGCCTACGAGCAGTACTTC	CASSEGLVAYEQYF
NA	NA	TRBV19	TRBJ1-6	TGTGCCAGTAGTACTAATATCTATTCACCCCTCCACTTT	CASSTNIYSPLHF
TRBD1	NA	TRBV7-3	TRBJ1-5	TGTGCCAGCAGCTTAACGGGACAGGGGTTCAATCAGCCCCAGCATTTT	CASSLTGQGFNQPQHF
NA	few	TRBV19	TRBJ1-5	TGTGCCAGTAGTACTCACAGGGCTCAGCCCCAGCATTTT	CASSTHRAQPQHF
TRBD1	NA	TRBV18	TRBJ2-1	TGTGCCAGCTCACCCGGGACAGGGGGAGGCAATGAGCAGTTCTTC	CASSPGTGGGNEQFF
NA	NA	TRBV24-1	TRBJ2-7	TGTGCCACCAGTGACCCAGGTTACGAGCAGTACTTC	CATSDPGYEQYF
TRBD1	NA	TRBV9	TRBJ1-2	TGTGCCAGCAGCGTGGACAGGGATAATGGCTACACCTTC	CASSVDRDNGYTF
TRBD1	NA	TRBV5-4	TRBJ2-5	TGTGCCAGCAGCTTGGAGGCAGGGGGCAATTTGGAGACCCAGTACTTC	CASSLEAGGNLETQYF
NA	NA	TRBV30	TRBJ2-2	TGTGCCTGGAGCCGTGGACAGCACACCGGGGAGCTGTTTTTT	CAWSRGQHTGELFF
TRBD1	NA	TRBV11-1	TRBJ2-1	TGTGCCAGTACAGGGGGATCCTACAATGAGCAGTTCTTC	CASTGGSYNEQFF
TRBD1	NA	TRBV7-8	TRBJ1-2	TGTGCCAGCAGCTTTTTGGGTTTTGGCGCAGGGGGCGCGTTCACTGGCTATGGCTACACCTTC	CASSFLGFGAGGAFTGYGYTF
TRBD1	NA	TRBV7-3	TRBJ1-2	TGTGCCAGCAGCTTAAACAGGGGTGGCTACACCTTC	CASSLNRGGYTF
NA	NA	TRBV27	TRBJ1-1	TGTGCCAGCAGTTGGGGGGGAGTAGACACTGAAGCTTTCTTT	CASSWGGVDTEAFF
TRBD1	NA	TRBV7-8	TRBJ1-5	TGTGCCAGCAGCCCGGGACAGGGGGGAAATCAGCCCCAGCATTTT	CASSPGQGGNQPQHF
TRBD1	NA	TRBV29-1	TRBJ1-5	TGCAGCGTCCTGGACAGGGCGAGCAATCAGCCCCAGCATTTT	CSVLDRASNQPQHF
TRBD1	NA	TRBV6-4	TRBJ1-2	TGTGCCAGCAGTGAGACGGGACAGGGGATCGGCTACACCTTC	CASSETGQGIGYTF
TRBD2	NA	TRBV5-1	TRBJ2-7	TGCGCCAGCAGTCTTGCCCCCGGGACTAGCGGGGGGTCGGGCGAGCAGTACTTC	CASSLAPGTSGGSGEQYF
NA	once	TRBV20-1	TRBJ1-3	TGCAGTGCTAGTCACGGGAAAAATGGAAACACCATATATTTT	CSASHGKNGNTIYF
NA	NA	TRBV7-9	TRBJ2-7	TGTGCCAGCAGCCTCGTCCCGTCCTACGAGCAGTACTTC	CASSLVPSYEQYF
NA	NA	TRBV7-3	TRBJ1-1	TGTGCCAGCAGCTTAGAACAGAACACTGAAGCTTTCTTT	CASSLEQNTEAFF
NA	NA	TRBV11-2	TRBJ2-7	TGTGCCAGCAGCCTAGGCCGCGGGGTCCCTGACGAGCAGTACTTC	CASSLGRGVPDEQYF
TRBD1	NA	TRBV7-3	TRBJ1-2	TGTGCCAGCAGCCCGGGACAGGGTCTCTATGGCTACACCTTC	CASSPGQGLYGYTF
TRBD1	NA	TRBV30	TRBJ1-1	TGTGCCTGGGTACAGGGGGCAATCACTGAAGCTTTCTTT	CAWVQGAITEAFF
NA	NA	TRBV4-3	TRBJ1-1	TGCGCCAGCAGCCAAGATCGGAACACTGAAGCTTTCTTT	CASSQDRNTEAFF
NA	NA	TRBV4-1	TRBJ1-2	TGCGCCAGCAGCCAAGCCTTAAAGGGAGAAACCAGAGCTAACTATGGCTACACCTTC	CASSQALKGETRANYGYTF
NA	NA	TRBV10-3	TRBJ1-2	TGTGCCATCAGTCTGACAGGTGGTGGCTACACCTTC	CAISLTGGGYTF